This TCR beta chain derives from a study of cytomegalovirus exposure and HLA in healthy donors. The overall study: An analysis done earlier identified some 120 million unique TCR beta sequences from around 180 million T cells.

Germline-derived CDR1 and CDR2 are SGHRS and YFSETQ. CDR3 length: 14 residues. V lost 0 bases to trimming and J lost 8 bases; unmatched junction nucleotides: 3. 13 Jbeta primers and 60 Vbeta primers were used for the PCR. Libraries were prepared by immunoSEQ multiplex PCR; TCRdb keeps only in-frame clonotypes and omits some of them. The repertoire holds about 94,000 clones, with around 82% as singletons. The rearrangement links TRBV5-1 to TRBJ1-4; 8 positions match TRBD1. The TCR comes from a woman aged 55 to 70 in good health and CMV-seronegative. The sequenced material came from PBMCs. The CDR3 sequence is CASSLGGTGEKLFF. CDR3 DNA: TGCGCCAGCAGCTTGGGAGGGACAGGAGAAAAACTGTTTTTT.